One sample yielded the 13 T cell receptor beta chains listed below, sequenced in a study of shared clonotypes between healthy human individuals. Naive CD8 cells, CD45RO-negative and positively selected for CCR7, excluded terminally differentiated effector memory CD45RA+ cells. Clones were sequenced by immunoSEQ multiplex PCR, and TCRdb holds only the in-frame ones, with some missing. The data show roughly 2,000,000 clones, approximately 92% seen once. Sequenced sample: naive CD8+ T cells from PBMCs. All receptors come from a man aged 18-30 years in good health. Some clones in this sample may be carry-over from other donors' samples.

V is TRBV6-5 and J is TRBJ1-2; D uncertain. This CDR3 is 14 amino acids long. Per the germline V gene, CDR1 is MNHEY and CDR2 is SVGAGI. V dropped 2 bases and J dropped 3 bases, with 10 bases sitting between them. The CDR3: CASSYTRTDYGYTF. Written as DNA, the CDR3 is TGTGCCAGCAGTTACACTAGGACGGACTATGGCTACACCTTC.

In this sample, this clone turned up once. This rearrangement joins TRBV28 to TRBJ1-2; TRBD1 agrees at 10 bases. The trim removed 10 bases at V and 10 bases at J, leaving 6 bases unmatched. In germline, CDR1 is MDHEN, CDR2 SYDVKM. This CDR3 spans 11 amino acids. The CDR3 bases are TGTGCCACCAAGGGGACAGGGGACTACACCTTC. Residues: CATKGTGDYTF.

The V and J genes are TRBV28 and TRBJ2-3; D gene ambiguous. This CDR3 contains 14 residues. Per the germline V gene, CDR1 is MDHEN and CDR2 is SYDVKM. The V gene lost 7 bases and the J gene lost 5 bases, with 16 bases spanning the gap. Here the CDR3 DNA reads TGTGCCAGCACGTTCGGCCCCGTTGGAGATACGCAGTATTTT. Its protein is CASTFGPVGDTQYF.

The gene calls are TRBV2 and TRBJ1-2; TRBD1 might be the D (5 bases). This CDR3 has 14 residues. Trimming removed 2 bases from V and 4 bases from J, with 11 bases in between. Germline V gene lookup returns CDR1 SNHLY and CDR2 FYNNEI. The CDR3 DNA is TGTGCCAGCAGTGAACGGCAGGGTAGCTATGGCTACACCTTC. Encoded protein: CASSERQGSYGYTF.

The chain is built from TRBV7-9 and TRBJ2-1, with 7 bases matching TRBD2. The CDR3 extends over 16 amino acids. With 4 bases clipped from V and 0 bases from J, the junction kept 6 bases outside the gene matches. The V gene's germline CDR1 is SEHNR and CDR2 FQNEAQ (reference sequence). DNA for the CDR3: TGTGCCAGCAGCTCTTCTAGCGGAGGCTCCTACAATGAGCAGTTCTTC. This sequence encodes CASSSSSGGSYNEQFF. The variable domain in full, with the rest retrieved from reference TRBV7-9 and TRBJ2-1, is DTGVSQNPRHKITKRGQNVTFRCDPISEHNRLYWYRQTLGQGPEFLTYFQNEAQLEKSRLLSDRFSAERPKGSFSTLEIQRTEQGDSAMYLCASSSSSGGSYNEQFFGPGTRLTVL.

This chain links TRBV9 with TRBJ1-2; 11 bases agree with TRBD1. The trim removed 3 bases at V and 1 base at J, leaving 2 bases unmatched. Per the germline V gene, CDR1 is SGDLS and CDR2 is YYNGEE. The CDR3 is made up of 15 amino acids. CDR3 protein: CASSDGTGGNYGYTF. The CDR3 DNA is TGTGCCAGCAGCGACGGGACAGGGGGTAACTATGGCTACACCTTC.

The chain is built from TRBV30 and TRBJ1-3; D unresolved. The CDR3 consists of 9 residues. V dropped 7 bases and J dropped 11 bases, with 9 bases sitting between them. Germline V CDR1 and CDR2: GTSNPN, SVGIG (reference sequence). CDR3 protein: CASRKSIYF. The CDR3 DNA follows: TGTGCCTCCAGGAAGTCCATATATTTT.

V gene TRBV7-6 combines with J gene TRBJ1-3; D remains ambiguous. Trimming cost V 1 base and J 3 bases, with 7 bases left between them. CDR1 and CDR2 from the germline V gene are SGHVS and FNYEAQ. The CDR3 runs 14 residues. The CDR3 spells CASSLEGLGNTIYF. CDR3 bases: TGTGCCAGCAGCTTAGAAGGGCTTGGAAACACCATATATTTT.

The V gene is TRBV5-1, the J gene TRBJ1-1; perhaps TRBD1 as D (5 bases). In germline, CDR1 is SGHRS, CDR2 YFSETQ. Trimming shortened V by 4 bases and J by 1 base, and 14 bases separated the two germline ends. CDR3 length equals 15 residues. CDR3 nucleotides: TGCGCCAGCAGCATGGGACGGGGATCGAACACTGAAGCTTTCTTT. Translation gives CASSMGRGSNTEAFF. The complete variable domain, with remaining parts taken from reference TRBV5-1 and TRBJ1-1, reads KAGVTQTPRYLIKTRGQQVTLSCSPISGHRSVSWYQQTPGQGLQFLFEYFSETQRNKGNFPGRFSGRQFSNSRSEMNVSTLELGDSALYLCASSMGRGSNTEAFFGQGTRLTVV.

This sequence joins TRBV5-4 and TRBJ2-7; 11 positions agree with TRBD2. The CDR3 extends over 13 amino acids. The J segment lost 3 bases and the V segment lost 7 bases, leaving 3 bases of the junction unmatched. From germline, CDR1 is SGHNT and CDR2 YYREEE (reference sequence). Here the CDR3 reads CASLTSGSYEQYF. As DNA, the CDR3 is TGTGCCAGCTTAACTAGCGGGAGCTACGAGCAGTACTTC.

CDR3 DNA: TGCAGCGCCCAGGGACTAGCGGGCCGGGGGGAGCAGTACTTC. Encoded protein: CSAQGLAGRGEQYF. This sequence joins TRBV29-1 and TRBJ2-7, with 12 bases fitting TRBD2. CDR1 and CDR2 from the germline V gene are SQVTM and ANQGSEA. V lost 7 bases and J lost 7; bases outside the gene matches: 11. This CDR3 has 14 amino acids.

The rearrangement uses TRBV7-9 and TRBJ2-1; the match to TRBD2 covers 7 bases. This CDR3 is 14 amino acids long. V was pared by 7 bases and J by 5 bases, with 8 bases of the junction left unmatched. In germline, CDR1 is SEHNR, CDR2 FQNEAQ (reference sequence). Here the CDR3 DNA reads TGTGCCAGCATCCAACTAGCGCGAAACAATGAGCAGTTCTTC. Translation gives CASIQLARNNEQFF.

The rearrangement uses TRBV7-9 and TRBJ2-1, with 12 bases fitting TRBD2. The CDR3 has 17 residues. With 5 bases clipped from V and 4 bases from J, the junction kept 9 bases outside the gene matches. CDR1 is SEHNR and CDR2 is FQNEAQ in the germline V gene (reference sequence). CDR3 nucleotide sequence: TGTGCCAGCAGCCCTAACATACTAGCGGGAGGATACAATGAGCAGTTCTTC. This codes for CASSPNILAGGYNEQFF. Full variable domain (outside the CDR3, taken from reference TRBV7-9 and TRBJ2-1): DTGVSQNPRHKITKRGQNVTFRCDPISEHNRLYWYRQTLGQGPEFLTYFQNEAQLEKSRLLSDRFSAERPKGSFSTLEIQRTEQGDSAMYLCASSPNILAGGYNEQFFGPGTRLTVL.